The 3 T cell receptor beta chains listed next were all sequenced from one sample in a study of blood T cell repertoires in COVID-19. The assay was immunoSEQ multiplex PCR, and TCRdb's table has in-frame clones only and misses some. The sample lists 150,000 to 200,000 clones; around nine tenths were seen once. The sequencing sample was made of peripheral blood. Receptors were obtained from a man in his forties or fifties with acute or convalescent COVID-19.

This chain uses TRBV19 with TRBJ1-3; 8 nucleotides line up with TRBD1. The V segment lost 5 bases and the J segment 2 bases; nucleotides outside the gene matches: 5. The germline V gene encodes CDR1 LNHDA and CDR2 SQIVND (reference sequence). The CDR3 extends over 15 amino acids. The CDR3, as DNA: TGTGCCAGTAGTTCCCCGGACAGGGCTGGAAACACCATATATTTT. This gives the protein CASSSPDRAGNTIYF.

The V and J genes are TRBV29-1 and TRBJ1-1; D gene uncertain. CDR1 is SQVTM and CDR2 is ANQGSEA in the germline V gene. The CDR3 covers 10 residues. V lost 7 bases and J 6 bases, leaving 9 bases between the germline ends. CDR3 region: CSAAGAEAFF. The CDR3 DNA sequence: TGCAGCGCCGCCGGGGCTGAAGCTTTCTTT.

V and J are TRBV12-3 or TRBV12-4 and TRBJ2-5, with TRBD2 as a possible D gene (5 bases). This CDR3 region has 13 residues. The germline V and J ends were trimmed by 3 bases and 5 bases, with 10 bases remaining between them. The CDR3 is CASSLSSQETQYF. The CDR3 nucleotides read TGTGCCAGCAGTTTGTCTAGCCAGGAGACCCAGTACTTC.